The 25 T cell receptor beta chains below all came from one sample that was sequenced in a study of cytomegalovirus exposure and HLA in healthy donors (dated by TCRdb to the late 2010s). The library was obtained by the immunoSEQ multiplex PCR assay. A mixture of 60 forward primers for TCR Vbeta segments and 13 reverse primers for TCR Jbeta segments was used in the multiplex PCR. Not all clones reach the TCRdb copy of this immuneACCESS table, which keeps in-frame sequences only. Checked studies attribute under half of the gap to unresolved V genes and leave the rest unexplained. This sample holds about 45,000 clones; 75% to 90% were observed only once. About 8% of the sample is in the top ten clones. The sequencing input was PBMCs. Receptors originate from a woman aged 40 to 55 in good health and CMV-seropositive.

In DNA, the CDR3 is TGTGCCAGTAGTGACAGGGGTCTAGGGAATTCACCCCTCCACTTT. Protein sequence: CASSDRGLGNSPLHF. J is TRBJ1-6 and V is TRBV19, with 8 bases lining up with TRBD1. Germline V gene data show CDR1 as LNHDA and CDR2 as SQIVND (reference sequence). Unmatched junction bases numbered 7, after V lost 5 bases and J lost 7 bases. The CDR3 runs to 15 residues.

This clone was seen a single time. The rearrangement joins TRBV2 to TRBJ2-5; the match to TRBD1 covers 8 bases. Germline-derived CDR1 and CDR2 are SNHLY and FYNNEI. The CDR3 contains 16 residues. V trimming: 6 bases; J trimming: 5 bases; junction bases outside the gene matches: 14. The CDR3 DNA is TGTGCCAGCAGGTACAGGGGGGTCAACCCGGGGGAGACCCAGTACTTC. Translation: CASRYRGVNPGETQYF.

This clone was detected once. The chain recombines TRBV7-2 with TRBJ2-7, with TRBD2 matching over 10 bases. V shed 5 bases, J shed 0 bases, and the junction held 13 bases outside the gene matches. This CDR3 spans 18 amino acids. CDR1 is SGHTA and CDR2 is FQGNSA in the germline V gene. The CDR3 loop is CASSLYGVAGGISYEQYF. The DNA for the CDR3 is TGTGCCAGCAGCCTTTATGGGGTAGCGGGAGGTATCTCCTACGAGCAGTACTTC.

The chain recombines TRBV7-9 with TRBJ2-7, with 7 bases that match TRBD1. The V and J ends lost 4 bases and 6 bases, in that order; junction bases with no gene match: 12. This CDR3 comprises 15 residues. CDR1 is SEHNR, CDR2 FQNEAQ, per germline (reference sequence). The CDR3 region is CASSSQTGIVAEQYF. The CDR3 nucleotides are TGTGCCAGCAGCTCTCAGACAGGGATTGTTGCCGAGCAGTACTTC.

The J gene is TRBJ2-1, the V gene TRBV2; 14 bases align to TRBD2. Germline trimming cut 4 bases from V and 4 bases from J; bases unmatched to any gene: 6. CDR1 is SNHLY and CDR2 is FYNNEI in the germline V gene. CDR3 length equals 17 residues. DNA for the CDR3: TGTGCCAGCAGTGTGACTAGCGGGAGGGCTCAGTACAATGAGCAGTTCTTC. Residues: CASSVTSGRAQYNEQFF.

This chain links TRBV19 with TRBJ1-1; D possibly corresponds to TRBD1 (5 bases). The CDR3 is made up of 13 amino acids. Trimming took 4 bases from V and 1 from J, leaving 7 bases between them. From germline, CDR1 is LNHDA and CDR2 SQIVND (reference sequence). CDR3 region: CASSRGQNTEAFF. CDR3 in DNA: TGTGCCAGTAGTAGAGGACAGAACACTGAAGCTTTCTTT.

The rearrangement links TRBV9 to TRBJ1-4; D uncertain. Germline CDR1 SGDLS, CDR2 YYNGEE. The V gene lost 3 bases and the J gene lost 7 bases, with 10 bases spanning the gap. The CDR3 totals 13 residues. Here the CDR3 DNA reads TGTGCCAGCAGCGCTACGGGGAGTGAAAAACTGTTTTTT. This codes for CASSATGSEKLFF.

The gene calls are TRBV5-1 and TRBJ1-6, with 7 nucleotides matching TRBD1. With V trimmed by 6 bases and J by 6 bases, 6 bases remained unmatched. The CDR3 totals 14 residues. Looked up from germline, CDR1 is SGHRS and CDR2 is YFSETQ. CDR3 loop: CASTPGQTNSPLHF. The CDR3 coding sequence is TGCGCCAGCACCCCGGGACAGACTAATTCACCCCTCCACTTT. Based on the CDR3 plus reference TRBV5-1 and TRBJ1-6, the full variable domain is KAGVTQTPRYLIKTRGQQVTLSCSPISGHRSVSWYQQTPGQGLQFLFEYFSETQRNKGNFPGRFSGRQFSNSRSEMNVSTLELGDSALYLCASTPGQTNSPLHFGNGTRLTVT.

This clone was observed a handful of times. Other DNA sequences in this sample translate to the same CDR3. This chain links TRBV7-9 with TRBJ1-3; D is undetermined. This CDR3 has 16 residues. The ends were cut back, 4 bases at V and 0 bases at J, with 13 bases in the middle. Germline CDR1 reads SEHNR; CDR2 reads FQNEAQ (reference sequence). CDR3 DNA sequence: TGTGCCAGCAGCTCAACGACGGCTAGCTCTGGAAACACCATATATTTT. Amino acids: CASSSTTASSGNTIYF.

In DNA form, the CDR3 reads TGTGCCAGCAGCGGCGCGGGAAGCCCAAACACTGAAGCTTTCTTT. It specifies CASSGAGSPNTEAFF. The J gene is TRBJ1-1, the V gene TRBV7-6, with D uncertain. CDR3 length: 15 residues. CDR1 is SGHVS and CDR2 is FNYEAQ in the germline V gene. Trimming left V 5 bases short and J 2 bases short, with 15 bases between.

This clone turned up a few times. This sequence joins TRBV28 and TRBJ2-1, with 9 bases fitting TRBD2. The CDR3 contains 14 residues. J gave up 9 bases and V 2 bases, and 5 bases lay outside the gene matches. The V gene's germline CDR1 is MDHEN and CDR2 SYDVKM. CDR3 residues: CASSLGREGGEQFF. CDR3 sequence (DNA): TGTGCCAGCAGTTTAGGGCGGGAGGGGGGTGAGCAGTTCTTC.

This chain joins TRBV5-4 and TRBJ2-3, with 12 nucleotides matching TRBD2. Per the germline V gene, CDR1 is SGHNT and CDR2 is YYREEE (reference sequence). Losses at the gene ends were 2 bases for V and 6 bases for J; bases not matched to a gene: 7. CDR3 length equals 16 residues. The CDR3: CASSFDLAGGQDTQYF. The CDR3 DNA is TGTGCCAGCAGCTTTGACCTAGCGGGGGGGCAGGATACGCAGTATTTT.

As concerns this clone: The CDR3 end shows no conserved phenylalanine or tryptophan, and so a read error is likely. The DNA is omitted, as the CDR3 cannot be located on it reliably, and the CDR3 follows TCRdb's listing. The V call is TRBV28, the J call TRBJ2-7; TRBD1 is taken as the D call from the table, unchecked against the DNA. With termini counted, the CDR3 has 13 amino acids. CDR1 is MDHEN, CDR2 SYDVKM, per germline. The CDR3 region is CASSLLQGGPIFS.

V gene TRBV7-9 combines with J gene TRBJ1-4; perhaps TRBD1 as D (5 bases). Trimming cost V 5 bases and J 8 bases, with 15 bases left between them. Germline V gene sequence: CDR1 SEHNR, CDR2 FQNEAQ (reference sequence). The CDR3 is 14 residues long. The CDR3 sequence: CASSLQGFGEKLFF. The CDR3 DNA reads TGTGCCAGCAGCCTGCAGGGATTCGGCGAAAAACTGTTTTTT.

The chain joins TRBV6-5 to TRBJ1-6; D uncertain. Germline values: CDR1 MNHEY, CDR2 SVGAGI. The CDR3 consists of 14 residues. The V and J ends lost 0 bases and 10 bases respectively, with 10 bases between them. CDR3 residues: CASSYSGRKSPLHF. The CDR3 region has the DNA TGTGCCAGCAGTTACTCCGGGAGGAAGTCACCCCTCCACTTT.

The chain couples TRBV10-2 to TRBJ2-1; the match to TRBD2 covers 8 bases. V lost 0 bases to trimming and J lost 6 bases; unmatched junction nucleotides: 4. In germline, CDR1 is WSHSY, CDR2 SAAADI. CDR3 length: 15 residues. CDR3 nucleotide sequence: TGCGCCAGCAGTGAGTCAACTAGCGGTACCAATGAGCAGTTCTTC. Translating it yields CASSESTSGTNEQFF.

The genes are TRBV2 and TRBJ1-2; D is unresolved. The CDR3 has 12 amino acids. The germline V gene encodes CDR1 SNHLY and CDR2 FYNNEI. Deletions cut 3 bases from V and 1 base from J, with 3 bases between. The CDR3 here is CASSDSNYGYTF. For the CDR3, the DNA is TGTGCCAGCAGTGACAGTAACTATGGCTACACCTTC. Variable domain in full (rest from reference TRBV2 and TRBJ1-2): EPEVTQTPSHQVTQMGQEVILRCVPISNHLYFYWYRQILGQKVEFLVSFYNNEISEKSEIFDDQFSVERPDGSNFTLKIRSTKLEDSAMYFCASSDSNYGYTFGSGTRLTVV.

The J gene is TRBJ1-2, the V gene TRBV25-1, with D unclear. Trimming removed 8 bases at V and 0 bases at J, with 16 bases between. The CDR3 has 15 amino acids. Germline assignment: CDR1 MGHDK and CDR2 SYGVNS. The chain's CDR3 is CASLERPGANYGYTF. CDR3 coding DNA: TGTGCCAGCCTGGAGCGCCCCGGGGCTAACTATGGCTACACCTTC.

This chain links TRBV19 with TRBJ1-2; a possible D gene is TRBD1 (6 bases). V was pared by 4 bases and J by 2 bases, with 11 bases between. This CDR3 is 14 amino acids long. Germline-derived CDR1 and CDR2 are LNHDA and SQIVND (reference sequence). The CDR3 DNA is TGTGCCAGTAGTAAGGGAGACAGGAACTATGGCTACACCTTC. Translation: CASSKGDRNYGYTF.

The V gene is TRBV7-9, the J gene TRBJ1-5; D may be TRBD1 (5 bases). The V gene's germline CDR1 is SEHNR and CDR2 FQNEAQ (reference sequence). Trimming stripped 5 bases from V and 0 bases from J, with 14 bases between. This CDR3 has 16 residues. CDR3 residues: CASSPVGGTSNQPQHF. The CDR3 DNA reads as TGTGCCAGCAGCCCCGTGGGGGGGACTAGCAATCAGCCCCAGCATTTT.

The chain links TRBV7-6 to TRBJ1-1, with 7 positions matching TRBD1. Losses at the gene ends were 4 bases for V and 3 bases for J; bases not matched to a gene: 8. This CDR3 region has 15 residues. Per germline, CDR1 SGHVS and CDR2 FNYEAQ. The CDR3: CASSSQTGTDTEAFF. The CDR3, as DNA: TGTGCCAGCAGCTCACAAACAGGGACAGACACTGAAGCTTTCTTT.

This clone was observed a single time. J is TRBJ1-5 and V is TRBV19; D remains unclear. V was shortened by 6 bases and J by 4 bases, with 13 bases between the two germline ends. In germline, CDR1 is LNHDA, CDR2 SQIVND (reference sequence). The CDR3 spans 14 residues. This chain's CDR3 is CASRQPQANQPQHF. In DNA, the CDR3 is TGTGCCAGTAGACAACCCCAGGCTAATCAGCCCCAGCATTTT.

This rearrangement joins TRBV28 to TRBJ2-5, with 13 bases fitting TRBD2. Germline CDR1 reads MDHEN; CDR2 reads SYDVKM. Unmatched junction bases numbered 8, after V lost 5 bases and J lost 5 bases. The CDR3 totals 16 residues. The CDR3 spells CASSGGGLAGVETQYF. The CDR3 DNA reads TGTGCCAGCAGTGGGGGTGGACTAGCGGGAGTGGAGACCCAGTACTTC.

J is TRBJ2-1 and V is TRBV5-6; a possible D gene is TRBD2 (5 bases). Germline V lookup: CDR1 SGHDT, CDR2 YYEEEE. This CDR3 has 15 amino acids. The V end lost 2 bases, the J end lost 0 bases, and 9 bases lay between the germline ends. The DNA for the CDR3 is TGTGCCAGCAGCTTTCCGGGGAGCTCCTACAATGAGCAGTTCTTC. Translation: CASSFPGSSYNEQFF. Full variable domain (outside the CDR3, taken from reference TRBV5-6 and TRBJ2-1): DAGVTQSPTHLIKTRGQQVTLRCSPKSGHDTVSWYQQALGQGPQFIFQYYEEEERQRGNFPDRFSGHQFPNYSSELNVNALLLGDSALYLCASSFPGSSYNEQFFGPGTRLTVL.

V usage is TRBV7-9 and J usage is TRBJ2-1; TRBD2 matches at 7 bases. The V gene's germline CDR1 is SEHNR and CDR2 FQNEAQ (reference sequence). This CDR3 has 15 amino acids. Trimming at V came to 7 bases and at J to 8 bases, leaving 14 bases not matched to a gene. The CDR3 nucleotides are TGTGCCAGCACCCCGAGCGGCGGGAGAAAAGATGAGCAGTTCTTC. Translated, it gives CASTPSGGRKDEQFF.